Sequencing of this T cell receptor beta chain was carried out in a study of technical replicates of blood from several donors. Deletions cut 3 bases from V and 7 bases from J, with 15 bases between. The germline CDR1 and CDR2 sequences are KGHSH and LQKENI. The CDR3 totals 14 residues. Repertoires were generated with immunoSEQ multiplex PCR, while TCRdb's copy carries only in-frame clones and drops some. Of 55,000 to 75,000 clones in the sample, about 95% were seen once. This clonotype was sampled from a human donor in good health. Some clones in this sample may be carry-over from other donors' samples. Sequencing input: PBMCs. V gene TRBV18 combines with J gene TRBJ1-2; a weak D match, TRBD1 (6 bases). CDR3 sequence: CASSPLQQGGGYTF. In DNA, the CDR3 is TGTGCCAGCTCACCCTTGCAACAGGGCGGTGGCTACACCTTC.